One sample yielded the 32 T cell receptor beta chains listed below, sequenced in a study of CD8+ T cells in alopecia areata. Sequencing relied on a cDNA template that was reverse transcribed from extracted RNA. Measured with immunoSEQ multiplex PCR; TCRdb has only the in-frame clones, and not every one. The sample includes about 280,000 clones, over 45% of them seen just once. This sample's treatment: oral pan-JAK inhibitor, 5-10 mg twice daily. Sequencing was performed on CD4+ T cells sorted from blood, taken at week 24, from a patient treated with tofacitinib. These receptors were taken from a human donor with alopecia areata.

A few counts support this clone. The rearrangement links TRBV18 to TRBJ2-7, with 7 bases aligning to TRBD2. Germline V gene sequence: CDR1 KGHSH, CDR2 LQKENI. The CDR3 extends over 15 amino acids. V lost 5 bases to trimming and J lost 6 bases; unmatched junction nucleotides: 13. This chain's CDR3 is CASSTSIAGLSEQYF. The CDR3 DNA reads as TGTGCCAGCTCAACAAGCATAGCGGGTCTGTCCGAGCAGTACTTC.

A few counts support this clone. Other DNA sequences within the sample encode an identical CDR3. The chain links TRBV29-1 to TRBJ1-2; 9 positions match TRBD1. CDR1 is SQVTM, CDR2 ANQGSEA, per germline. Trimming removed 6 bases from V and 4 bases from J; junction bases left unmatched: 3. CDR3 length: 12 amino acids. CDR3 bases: TGCAGCGTGGGGACAGGGTCCTATGGCTACACCTTC. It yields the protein CSVGTGSYGYTF.

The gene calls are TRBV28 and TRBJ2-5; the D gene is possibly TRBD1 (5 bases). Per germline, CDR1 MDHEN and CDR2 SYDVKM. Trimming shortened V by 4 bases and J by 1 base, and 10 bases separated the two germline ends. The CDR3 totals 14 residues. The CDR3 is CASSSTGVQETQYF. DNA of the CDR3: TGTGCCAGCAGTTCAACAGGAGTCCAAGAGACCCAGTACTTC.

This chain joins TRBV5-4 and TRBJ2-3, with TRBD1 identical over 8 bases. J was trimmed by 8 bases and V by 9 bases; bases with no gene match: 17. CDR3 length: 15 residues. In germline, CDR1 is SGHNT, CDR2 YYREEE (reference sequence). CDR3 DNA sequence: TGTGCCACATCCTCGGCAGGGGGCCTGGTTGGTACGCAGTATTTT. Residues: CATSSAGGLVGTQYF.

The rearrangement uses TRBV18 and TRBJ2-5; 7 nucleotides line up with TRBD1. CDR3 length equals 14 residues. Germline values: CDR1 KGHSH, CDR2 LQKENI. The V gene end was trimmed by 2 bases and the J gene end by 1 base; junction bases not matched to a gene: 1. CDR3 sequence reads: CASSPGTVQETQYF. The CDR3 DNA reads TGTGCCAGCTCACCAGGGACAGTCCAAGAGACCCAGTACTTC.

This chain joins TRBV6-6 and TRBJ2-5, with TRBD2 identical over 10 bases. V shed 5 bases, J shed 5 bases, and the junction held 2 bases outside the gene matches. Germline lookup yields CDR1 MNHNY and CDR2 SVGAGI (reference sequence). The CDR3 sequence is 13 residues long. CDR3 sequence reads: CASSALAGETQYF. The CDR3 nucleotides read TGTGCCAGCAGTGCACTAGCGGGGGAGACCCAGTACTTC.

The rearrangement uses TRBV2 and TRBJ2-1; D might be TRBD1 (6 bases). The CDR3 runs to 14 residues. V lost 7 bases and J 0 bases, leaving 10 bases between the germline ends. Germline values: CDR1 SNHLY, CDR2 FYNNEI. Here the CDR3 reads CASNGQSSYNEQFF. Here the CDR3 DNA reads TGTGCCAGCAATGGACAGAGCTCCTACAATGAGCAGTTCTTC.

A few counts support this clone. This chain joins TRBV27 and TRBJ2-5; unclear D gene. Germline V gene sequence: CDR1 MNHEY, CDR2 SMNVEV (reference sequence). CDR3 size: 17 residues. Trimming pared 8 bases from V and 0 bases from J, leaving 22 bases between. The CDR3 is CASRGRVGTSYQETQYF. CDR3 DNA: TGTGCCAGCCGAGGACGAGTGGGCACCTCGTACCAAGAGACCCAGTACTTC.

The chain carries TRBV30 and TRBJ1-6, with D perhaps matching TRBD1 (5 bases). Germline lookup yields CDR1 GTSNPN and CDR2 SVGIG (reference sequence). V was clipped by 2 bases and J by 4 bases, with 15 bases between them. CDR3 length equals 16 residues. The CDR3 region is CAWSFEGREYNSPLHF. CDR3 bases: TGTGCCTGGAGTTTTGAGGGACGGGAGTATAATTCACCCCTCCACTTT.

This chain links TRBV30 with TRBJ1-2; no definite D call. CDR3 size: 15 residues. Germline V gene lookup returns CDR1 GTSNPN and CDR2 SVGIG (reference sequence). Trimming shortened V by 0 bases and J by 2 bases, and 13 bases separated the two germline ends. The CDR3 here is CAWSVRRGTNYGYTF. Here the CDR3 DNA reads TGTGCCTGGAGTGTACGTAGAGGAACAAACTATGGCTACACCTTC.

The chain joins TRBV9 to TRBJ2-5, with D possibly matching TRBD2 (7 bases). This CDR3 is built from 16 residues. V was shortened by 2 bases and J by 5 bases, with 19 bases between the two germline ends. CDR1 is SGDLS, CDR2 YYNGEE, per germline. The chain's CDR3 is CASSVGSGGASETQYF. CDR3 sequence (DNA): TGTGCCAGCAGCGTCGGGAGTGGGGGGGCCTCGGAGACCCAGTACTTC.

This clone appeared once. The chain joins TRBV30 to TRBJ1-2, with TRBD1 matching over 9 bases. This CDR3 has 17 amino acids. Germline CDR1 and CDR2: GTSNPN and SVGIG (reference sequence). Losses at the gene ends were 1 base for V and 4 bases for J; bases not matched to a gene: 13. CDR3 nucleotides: TGTGCCTGGAGTGCCCAAACAGGGGGCGCCTTTATCTATGGCTACACCTTC. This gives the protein CAWSAQTGGAFIYGYTF.

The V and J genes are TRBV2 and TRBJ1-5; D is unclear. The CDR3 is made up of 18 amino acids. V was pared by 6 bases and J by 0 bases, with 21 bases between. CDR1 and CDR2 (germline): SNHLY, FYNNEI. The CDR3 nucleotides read TGTGCCAGCAGCGACCCCCATTGGGCAGTATATAGCAATCAGCCCCAGCATTTT. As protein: CASSDPHWAVYSNQPQHF.

This CDR3 is CASLPDRPNYGYTF. CDR3 sequence (DNA): TGCGCCAGCCTCCCAGACAGGCCCAACTATGGCTACACCTTC. This chain links TRBV23-1 with TRBJ1-2; tentatively, D is TRBD1 (6 bases). TRBV23-1 counts as an open reading frame of uncertain function. V shed 8 bases and J shed 2 bases, with 15 bases lying between them. The CDR3 is made up of 14 amino acids.

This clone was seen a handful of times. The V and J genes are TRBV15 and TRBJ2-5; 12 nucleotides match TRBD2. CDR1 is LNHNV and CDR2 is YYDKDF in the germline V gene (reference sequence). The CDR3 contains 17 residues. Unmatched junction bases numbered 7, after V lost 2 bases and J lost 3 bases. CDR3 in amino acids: CATSRKPSGGVEETQYF. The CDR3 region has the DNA TGTGCCACCAGCAGAAAACCTAGCGGGGGGGTCGAAGAGACCCAGTACTTC.

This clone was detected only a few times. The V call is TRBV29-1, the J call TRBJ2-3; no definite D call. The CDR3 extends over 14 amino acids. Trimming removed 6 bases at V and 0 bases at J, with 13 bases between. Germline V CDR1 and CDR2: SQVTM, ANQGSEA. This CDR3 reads CSVLLNPSTDTQYF. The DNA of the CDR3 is TGCAGCGTCCTTCTAAATCCTAGCACAGATACGCAGTATTTT.

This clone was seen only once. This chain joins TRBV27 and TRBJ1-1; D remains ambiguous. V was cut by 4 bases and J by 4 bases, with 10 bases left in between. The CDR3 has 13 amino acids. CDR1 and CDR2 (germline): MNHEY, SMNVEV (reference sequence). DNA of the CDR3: TGTGCCAGCAGTTCCCGTTGGCTCACTGAAGCTTTCTTT. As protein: CASSSRWLTEAFF.

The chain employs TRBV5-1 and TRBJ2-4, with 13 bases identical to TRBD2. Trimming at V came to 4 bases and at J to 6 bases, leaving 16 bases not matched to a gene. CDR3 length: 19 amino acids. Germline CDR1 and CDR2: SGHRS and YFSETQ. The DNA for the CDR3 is TGCGCCAGCAGCCCAGGACTAGCGGGGGCCTCACCCAAGGGAAACATTCAGTACTTC. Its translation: CASSPGLAGASPKGNIQYF.

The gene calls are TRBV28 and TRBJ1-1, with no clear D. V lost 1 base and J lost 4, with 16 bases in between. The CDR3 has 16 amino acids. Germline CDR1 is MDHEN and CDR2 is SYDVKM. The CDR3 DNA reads TGTGCCAGCAGTTTATCCGGGGAGGGAGAATCCACTGAAGCTTTCTTT. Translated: CASSLSGEGESTEAFF. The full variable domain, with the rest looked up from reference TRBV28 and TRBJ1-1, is DVKVTQSSRYLVKRTGEKVFLECVQDMDHENMFWYRQDPGLGLRLIYFSYDVKMKEKGDIPEGYSVSREKKERFSLILESASTNQTSMYLCASSLSGEGESTEAFFGQGTRLTVV.

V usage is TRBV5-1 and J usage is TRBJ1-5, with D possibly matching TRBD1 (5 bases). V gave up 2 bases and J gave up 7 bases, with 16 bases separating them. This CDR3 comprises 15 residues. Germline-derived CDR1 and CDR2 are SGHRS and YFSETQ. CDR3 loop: CASSFKGIWEQPQHF. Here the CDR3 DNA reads TGCGCCAGCAGCTTCAAGGGGATATGGGAACAGCCCCAGCATTTT.

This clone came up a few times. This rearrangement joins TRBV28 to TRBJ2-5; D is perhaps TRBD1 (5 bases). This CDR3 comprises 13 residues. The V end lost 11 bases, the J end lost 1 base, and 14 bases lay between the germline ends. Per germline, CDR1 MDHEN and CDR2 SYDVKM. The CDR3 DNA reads TGTGCCTTAGCTAGGGGCCCCCAAGAGACCCAGTACTTC. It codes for CALARGPQETQYF.

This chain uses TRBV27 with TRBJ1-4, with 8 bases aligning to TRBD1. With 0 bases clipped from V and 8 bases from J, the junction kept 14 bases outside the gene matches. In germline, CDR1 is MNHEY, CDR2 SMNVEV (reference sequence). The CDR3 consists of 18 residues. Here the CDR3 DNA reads TGTGCCAGCAGTTTATCGAAGGGGACAGGCTCCAAAGGGGAAAAACTGTTTTTT. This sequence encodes CASSLSKGTGSKGEKLFF.

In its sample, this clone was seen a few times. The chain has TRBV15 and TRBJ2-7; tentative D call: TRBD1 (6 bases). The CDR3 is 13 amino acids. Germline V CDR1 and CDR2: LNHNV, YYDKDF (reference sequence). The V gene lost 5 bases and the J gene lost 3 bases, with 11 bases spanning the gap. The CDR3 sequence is CATSLRTDYEQYF. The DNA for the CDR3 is TGTGCCACCAGCCTTCGGACAGACTACGAGCAGTACTTC.

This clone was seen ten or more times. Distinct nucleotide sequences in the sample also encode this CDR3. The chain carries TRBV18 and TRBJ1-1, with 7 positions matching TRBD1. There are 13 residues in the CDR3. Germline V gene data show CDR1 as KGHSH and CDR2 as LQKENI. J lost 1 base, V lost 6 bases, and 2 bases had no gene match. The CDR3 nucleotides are TGTGCCAGCTCCCGACAGGGGAACACTGAAGCTTTCTTT. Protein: CASSRQGNTEAFF.

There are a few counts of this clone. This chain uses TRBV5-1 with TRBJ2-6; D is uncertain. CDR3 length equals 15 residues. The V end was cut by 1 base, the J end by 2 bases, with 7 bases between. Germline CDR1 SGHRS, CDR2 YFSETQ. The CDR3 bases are TGCGCCAGCAGCTTGACGGGCCCTGGGGCCAACGTCCTGACTTTC. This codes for CASSLTGPGANVLTF.

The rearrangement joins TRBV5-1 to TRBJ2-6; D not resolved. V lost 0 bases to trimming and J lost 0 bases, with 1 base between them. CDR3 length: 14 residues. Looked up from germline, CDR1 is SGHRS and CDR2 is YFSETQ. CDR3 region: CASSLDSGANVLTF. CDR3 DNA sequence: TGCGCCAGCAGCTTGGACTCTGGGGCCAACGTCCTGACTTTC.

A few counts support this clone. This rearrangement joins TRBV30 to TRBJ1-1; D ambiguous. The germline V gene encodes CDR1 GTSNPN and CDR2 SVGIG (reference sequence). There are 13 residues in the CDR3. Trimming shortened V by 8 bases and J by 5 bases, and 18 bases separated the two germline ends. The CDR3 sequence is CAGSWVGNTEAFF. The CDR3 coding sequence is TGTGCCGGGTCTTGGGTAGGGAATACTGAAGCTTTCTTT.

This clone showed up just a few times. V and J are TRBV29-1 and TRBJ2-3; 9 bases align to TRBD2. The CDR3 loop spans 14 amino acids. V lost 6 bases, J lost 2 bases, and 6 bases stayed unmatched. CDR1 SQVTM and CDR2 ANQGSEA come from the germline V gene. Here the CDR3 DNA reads TGCAGCGTCCACCAGCGGGGGGTCACAGATACGCAGTATTTT. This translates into CSVHQRGVTDTQYF.

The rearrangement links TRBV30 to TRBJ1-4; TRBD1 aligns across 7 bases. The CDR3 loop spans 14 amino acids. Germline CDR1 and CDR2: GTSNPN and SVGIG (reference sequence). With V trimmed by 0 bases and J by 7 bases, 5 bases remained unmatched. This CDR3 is CAWSVSHRGEKLFF. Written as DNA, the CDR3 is TGTGCCTGGAGTGTATCCCACAGGGGTGAAAAACTGTTTTTT.

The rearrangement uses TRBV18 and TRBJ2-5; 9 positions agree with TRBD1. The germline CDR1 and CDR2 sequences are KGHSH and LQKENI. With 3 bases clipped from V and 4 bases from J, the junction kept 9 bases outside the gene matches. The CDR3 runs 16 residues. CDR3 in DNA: TGTGCCAGCTCACCTGAAGGGGGACAGGGAGGAGAGACCCAGTACTTC. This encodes CASSPEGGQGGETQYF.

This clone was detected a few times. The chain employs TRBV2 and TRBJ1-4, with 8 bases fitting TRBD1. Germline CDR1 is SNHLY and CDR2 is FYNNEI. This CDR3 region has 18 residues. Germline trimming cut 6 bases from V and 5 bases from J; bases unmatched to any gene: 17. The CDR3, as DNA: TGTGCCAGCAGCAACAGGGGGTCTACCCTTAGACGAAATGAAAAACTGTTTTTT. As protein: CASSNRGSTLRRNEKLFF.

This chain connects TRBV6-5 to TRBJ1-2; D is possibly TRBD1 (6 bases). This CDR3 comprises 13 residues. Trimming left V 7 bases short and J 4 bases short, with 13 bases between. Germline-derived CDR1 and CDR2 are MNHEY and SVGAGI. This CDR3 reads CASTDRRVYGYTF. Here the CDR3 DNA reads TGTGCCAGCACCGACAGGCGAGTCTATGGCTACACCTTC.